Below, 5 T cell receptor beta chains from the same sample are listed, as sequenced in a study of CD8 T cells in ankylosing spondylitis. TCRdb used MiXCR to reprocess the 5' RACE reads, holding one entry per CDR3 protein. This table holds a few hundred thousand distinct CDR3 sequences, approximately 24% found once. Input material: blood, either unsorted or a sorted T cell fraction (not recorded which). The source is a male donor with ankylosing spondylitis or in good health (not recorded which).

This clonotype was seen only a few times. The chain recombines TRBV12-3 or TRBV12-4 with TRBJ2-3; D gene uncertain. The CDR3 runs to 12 residues. Trimming pared 5 bases from V and 6 bases from J, leaving 9 bases between. CDR3 nucleotide sequence: TGTGCCAGCAGTCTAGGGTTCGATACGCAGTATTTT. Encoded protein: CASSLGFDTQYF.

V gene TRBV20-1 combines with J gene TRBJ2-7, with a tentative D call TRBD1 (6 bases). This CDR3 contains 12 residues. V lost 5 bases and J lost 4, with 12 bases in between. Germline V gene data show CDR1 as DFQATT and CDR2 as SNEGSKA (reference sequence). CDR3 amino acids: CSARRTEYEQYF. In DNA, the CDR3 is TGCAGTGCTCGTCGGACAGAGTACGAGCAGTACTTC.

This clonotype was picked up many times. The chain has TRBV10-3 and TRBJ1-2, with D perhaps TRBD1 (5 bases). The germline V gene encodes CDR1 ENHRY and CDR2 SYGVKD. The CDR3 extends over 15 amino acids. Trimming shortened V by 2 bases and J by 2 bases, and 12 bases separated the two germline ends. The CDR3 spells CAISEGAGSNYGYTF. In nucleotides, the CDR3 is TGTGCCATCAGTGAGGGGGCAGGTTCCAACTATGGCTACACCTTC.

This chain links TRBV4-2 with TRBJ2-7, with 7 bases fitting TRBD1. After removal of 0 bases from V and 1 base from J, the junction contained 6 bases not matched to a gene. The CDR3 is made up of 16 amino acids. Germline loops: CDR1 LGHNA, CDR2 YNFKEQ. CDR3 bases: TGTGCCAGCAGCCAAGATAGCCTCAGGGGGTCCTACGAGCAGTACTTC. This codes for CASSQDSLRGSYEQYF.

V is TRBV5-1 and J is TRBJ2-5; 10 bases match TRBD1. V was pared by 4 bases and J by 4 bases, with 4 bases of the junction left unmatched. The CDR3 length is 14 residues. Germline CDR1 and CDR2: SGHRS and YFSETQ. The CDR3 reads CASSVGQGRETQYF. The CDR3 DNA reads as TGCGCCAGCAGCGTGGGACAGGGGAGAGAGACCCAGTACTTC. The variable domain in full, completed from reference TRBV5-1 and TRBJ2-5, reads KAGVTQTPRYLIKTRGQQVTLSCSPISGHRSVSWYQQTPGQGLQFLFEYFSETQRNKGNFPGRFSGRQFSNSRSEMNVSTLELGDSALYLCASSVGQGRETQYFGPGTRLLVL.